This record concerns one T cell receptor (beta chain) sequence. The target antigen is unknown. This record belongs to a study of OX40 agonist ivuxolimab in advanced cancers. Study results and caveats: Certain nonresponders likewise exhibited a low normalized T-cell clonal expansion.

Method: immunoSEQ multiplex PCR; TCRdb's copy keeps in-frame clones and lacks some. The sample has under 100,000 clones, around 91% seen once. Trimming took 4 bases from V and 0 from J; bases not matched to a gene: 6. This CDR3 region has 16 residues. Germline V gene lookup returns CDR1 MNHNY and CDR2 SVGAGI (reference sequence). This receptor was identified in an adult with an advanced solid tumor such as melanoma, head and neck, liver or kidney cancer. The material was CD4+ or CD8+ T cells sorted from blood, obtained in a trial of the OX40 agonist ivuxolimab. The chain has TRBV6-6 and TRBJ1-1; TRBD1 matches 9 bases. CDR3 sequence (DNA): TGTGCCAGCAGTTTCGACAGGGGGGGGATGAACACTGAAGCTTTCTTT. This codes for CASSFDRGGMNTEAFF.